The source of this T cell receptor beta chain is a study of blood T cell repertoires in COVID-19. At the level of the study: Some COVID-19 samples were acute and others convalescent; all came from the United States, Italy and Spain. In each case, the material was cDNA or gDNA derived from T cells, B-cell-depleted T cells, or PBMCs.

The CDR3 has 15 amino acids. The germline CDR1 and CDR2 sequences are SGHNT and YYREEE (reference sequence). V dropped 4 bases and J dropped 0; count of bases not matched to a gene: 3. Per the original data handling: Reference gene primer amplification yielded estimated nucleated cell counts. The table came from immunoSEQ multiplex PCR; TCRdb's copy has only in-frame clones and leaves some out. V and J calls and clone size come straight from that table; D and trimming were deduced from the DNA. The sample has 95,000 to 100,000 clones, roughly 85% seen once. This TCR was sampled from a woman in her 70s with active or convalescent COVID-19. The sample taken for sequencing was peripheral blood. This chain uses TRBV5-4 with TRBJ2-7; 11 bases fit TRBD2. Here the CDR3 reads CASSRGTSGSYEQYF. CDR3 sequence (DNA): TGTGCCAGCAGCCGTGGGACTAGCGGCTCCTACGAGCAGTACTTC.